The 21 T cell receptor beta chains listed next were all sequenced from one sample in a study of cytomegalovirus exposure and HLA in healthy donors. Both 60 Vbeta primers and 13 Jbeta primers went into the PCR. The table came from immunoSEQ multiplex PCR; TCRdb's copy has only in-frame clones and leaves some out. The sample contains under 110,000 clones, more than 75% of which appear only once. The sequenced sample was PBMCs. The receptors were gathered from a woman between 50 and 59 years old in good health and CMV-seropositive.

This rearrangement joins TRBV2 to TRBJ1-1, with a weak D call TRBD1 (6 bases). The germline CDR1 and CDR2 sequences are SNHLY and FYNNEI. Trimming stripped 2 bases from V and 0 bases from J, with 13 bases between. CDR3 length equals 16 residues. CDR3 loop: CASSEQGFRMNTEAFF. Here the CDR3 DNA reads TGTGCCAGCAGTGAACAGGGGTTTAGGATGAACACTGAAGCTTTCTTT.

The chain joins TRBV18 to TRBJ2-7, with D possibly being TRBD2 (6 bases). CDR3 length: 14 amino acids. Trimming pared 2 bases from V and 0 bases from J, leaving 8 bases between. From germline, CDR1 is KGHSH and CDR2 LQKENI. CDR3 sequence reads: CASSPKGLSYEQYF. The CDR3 nucleotides read TGTGCCAGCTCACCAAAGGGACTCTCCTACGAGCAGTACTTC.

The chain recombines TRBV10-3 with TRBJ2-7, with 7 bases aligning to TRBD1. Losses at the gene ends were 4 bases for V and 6 bases for J; bases not matched to a gene: 6. This CDR3 is built from 13 residues. Germline V gene data show CDR1 as ENHRY and CDR2 as SYGVKD. This CDR3 is CAISVGAGGEQYF. CDR3 bases: TGTGCCATCAGTGTAGGGGCAGGGGGCGAGCAGTACTTC.

This chain joins TRBV9 and TRBJ1-4; 8 bases map to TRBD1. The CDR3 has 16 amino acids. With V trimmed by 4 bases and J by 2 bases, 7 bases remained unmatched. Germline CDR1 and CDR2: SGDLS and YYNGEE. The CDR3 spells CASSRQGRLTNEKLFF. The DNA for the CDR3 is TGTGCCAGCAGCCGACAGGGGCGCTTGACTAATGAAAAACTGTTTTTT.

This clone was detected once. The chain has TRBV11-3 and TRBJ1-3; tentatively, D is TRBD1 (5 bases). The CDR3 is 16 amino acids. V was clipped by 0 bases and J by 0 bases, with 9 bases between them. CDR1 is SGHNT and CDR2 is YENEEA in the germline V gene. This CDR3 is CASSLEGPSSGNTIYF. The CDR3 nucleotides read TGTGCCAGCAGCTTAGAGGGGCCGAGCTCTGGAAACACCATATATTTT.

CDR3: CASSLDGGVNYGYTF. CDR3 in DNA: TGTGCCAGCAGCTTAGACGGGGGAGTGAACTATGGCTACACCTTC. The V call is TRBV7-9, the J call TRBJ1-2; a possible D gene is TRBD1 (5 bases). The length of the CDR3 is 15 residues. From germline, CDR1 is SEHNR and CDR2 FQNEAQ (reference sequence). The V end lost 1 base, the J end lost 2 bases, and 11 bases lay between the germline ends.

The V call is TRBV5-1, the J call TRBJ2-2, with 7 bases aligning to TRBD1. V shed 2 bases and J 7 bases; nucleotides not matched to a gene: 5. The CDR3 consists of 14 residues. The germline V gene encodes CDR1 SGHRS and CDR2 YFSETQ. The CDR3 DNA sequence: TGCGCCAGCAGCTTCAACCAGGGGGTCGGGGAGCTGTTTTTT. Encoded protein: CASSFNQGVGELFF.

The rearrangement uses TRBV7-6 and TRBJ2-1, with 13 positions matching TRBD2. The CDR3 covers 15 residues. Germline V gives CDR1 SGHVS, CDR2 FNYEAQ. The junction had 11 bases not matched to a gene; V was cut back by 5 bases and J by 13 bases. CDR3 coding DNA: TGTGCCAGCAGCCTCGGGACTAGCGGGGCCCAGCGCCAGTTCTTC. Residues: CASSLGTSGAQRQFF.

The J gene is TRBJ2-5, the V gene TRBV4-2, with D hard to call. The J call is uncertain, as TRBJ2-7 better fits the DNA end. The germline V gene encodes CDR1 LGHNA and CDR2 YNFKEQ. The length of the CDR3 is 14 residues. CDR3 DNA sequence: TGTGCCAGCAGCCAAGCGAGAGGATACTACGAGCAGTACTTC. This encodes CASSQARGYYEQYF.

V usage is TRBV29-1 and J usage is TRBJ2-7, with 9 positions matching TRBD1. Germline V gene data show CDR1 as SQVTM and CDR2 as ANQGSEA. The CDR3 loop spans 13 amino acids. With 1 base clipped from V and 2 bases from J, the junction kept 0 bases outside the gene matches. CDR3 loop: CSVEGTGAYEQYF. The CDR3 DNA reads TGCAGCGTTGAAGGGACAGGGGCCTACGAGCAGTACTTC.

This clone appeared a single time. This chain joins TRBV18 and TRBJ1-2; TRBD1 aligns across 9 bases. Germline CDR1 reads KGHSH; CDR2 reads LQKENI. The CDR3 covers 16 residues. J lost 4 bases, V lost 0 bases, and 6 bases had no gene match. CDR3 coding DNA: TGTGCCAGCTCACCACCGGGGACAGGGACAGCCTATGGCTACACCTTC. This sequence encodes CASSPPGTGTAYGYTF.

This clone has a handful of counts. The chain employs TRBV6-4 and TRBJ1-2; TRBD1 agrees at 9 bases. The germline V gene encodes CDR1 MRHNA and CDR2 SNTAGT. Unmatched junction bases numbered 14, after V lost 5 bases and J lost 4 bases. The CDR3 covers 17 residues. CDR3 region: CASSPYPGQGHLYGYTF. The CDR3 nucleotides are TGTGCCAGCAGTCCTTACCCGGGACAGGGACATCTCTATGGCTACACCTTC.

The chain employs TRBV5-4 and TRBJ1-6; D might be TRBD1 (5 bases). The CDR3 is 15 amino acids. CDR1 and CDR2 from the germline V gene are SGHNT and YYREEE (reference sequence). Trimming took off 4 bases at V and 7 bases at J, with 15 bases between the two ends. The CDR3, as DNA: TGTGCCAGCAGCCCCCGGGACTCTGGGAATTCACCCCTCCACTTT. Translated: CASSPRDSGNSPLHF.

The chain has TRBV2 and TRBJ1-2; 9 positions agree with TRBD1. The V and J ends lost 6 bases and 9 bases, in that order; junction bases with no gene match: 2. The CDR3 runs to 11 residues. The germline CDR1 and CDR2 sequences are SNHLY and FYNNEI. In nucleotides, the CDR3 is TGTGCCAGCAGGACAGGGGGTCGCTACACCTTC. Translating gives CASRTGGRYTF.

As DNA, the CDR3 is TGTGCCAGCAGTCCCATAGGCCGGGGGCGGGGGACAGATACGCAGTATTTT. Translated: CASSPIGRGRGTDTQYF. The gene calls are TRBV27 and TRBJ2-3; possibly TRBD2 for D (7 bases). The CDR3 loop spans 17 amino acids. V was pared by 5 bases and J by 3 bases, with 21 bases between. Per germline, CDR1 MNHEY and CDR2 SMNVEV (reference sequence).

The count of this clone is one. V gene TRBV6-5 combines with J gene TRBJ2-2; a possible D gene is TRBD1 (6 bases). V gave up 5 bases and J gave up 1 base, with 11 bases separating them. The CDR3 is made up of 15 amino acids. Per germline, CDR1 MNHEY and CDR2 SVGAGI. CDR3 residues: CASSAYRVNTGELFF. CDR3 sequence (DNA): TGTGCCAGCAGTGCGTACAGGGTGAACACCGGGGAGCTGTTTTTT.

This rearrangement joins TRBV5-6 to TRBJ1-5; 9 bases are a match to TRBD1. From germline, CDR1 is SGHDT and CDR2 YYEEEE. The CDR3 runs to 17 residues. J was trimmed by 3 bases and V by 4 bases; bases with no gene match: 11. CDR3 protein: CASSLLRDRAANQPQHF. The CDR3 nucleotides are TGTGCCAGCAGCCTTCTCCGGGACAGGGCAGCCAATCAGCCCCAGCATTTT.

The chain links TRBV7-6 to TRBJ2-7; possibly TRBD2 for D (6 bases). The CDR3 extends over 15 amino acids. From germline, CDR1 is SGHVS and CDR2 FNYEAQ. V was shortened by 5 bases and J by 5 bases, with 19 bases between the two germline ends. The CDR3 loop is CASSGRVLGEDEQYF. CDR3 in DNA: TGTGCCAGCAGCGGAAGGGTCCTCGGGGAGGACGAGCAGTACTTC.

This sequence joins TRBV19 and TRBJ1-5, with a weak D call TRBD1 (6 bases). This CDR3 is built from 15 residues. Trimming took off 7 bases at V and 0 bases at J, with 13 bases between the two ends. Germline CDR1 and CDR2: LNHDA and SQIVND (reference sequence). The CDR3 loop is CASKQDRYSNQPQHF. The CDR3 coding sequence is TGTGCCAGTAAACAGGACAGATATAGCAATCAGCCCCAGCATTTT.

This chain links TRBV30 with TRBJ1-4; the match to TRBD1 covers 7 bases. From germline, CDR1 is GTSNPN and CDR2 SVGIG (reference sequence). This CDR3 comprises 15 residues. J gave up 2 bases and V 2 bases, and 5 bases lay outside the gene matches. In DNA, the CDR3 is TGTGCCTGGAGTACGGGGACAGTTACTAATGAAAAACTGTTTTTT. It is translated as CAWSTGTVTNEKLFF.

The V call is TRBV6-5, the J call TRBJ1-3; a weak D match, TRBD1 (6 bases). Germline CDR1 is MNHEY and CDR2 is SVGAGI. V lost 5 bases to trimming and J lost 11 bases, with 19 bases between them. This CDR3 has 14 residues. DNA of the CDR3: TGTGCCAGCAGTCCTACCGCAGGGGAAAGGGCCATATATTTT. Its protein product is CASSPTAGERAIYF.